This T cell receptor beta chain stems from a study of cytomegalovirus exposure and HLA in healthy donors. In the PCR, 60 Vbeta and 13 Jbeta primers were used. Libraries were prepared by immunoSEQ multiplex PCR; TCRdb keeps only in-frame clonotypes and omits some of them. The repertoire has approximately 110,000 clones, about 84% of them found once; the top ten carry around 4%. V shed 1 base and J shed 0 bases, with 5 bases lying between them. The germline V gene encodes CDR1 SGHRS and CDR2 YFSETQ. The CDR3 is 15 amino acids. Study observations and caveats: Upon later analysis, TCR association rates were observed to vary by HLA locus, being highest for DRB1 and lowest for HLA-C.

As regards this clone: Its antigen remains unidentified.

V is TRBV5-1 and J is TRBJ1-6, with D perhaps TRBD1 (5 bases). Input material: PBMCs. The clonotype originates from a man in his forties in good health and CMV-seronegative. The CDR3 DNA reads TGCGCCAGCAGCTTGCAGGGCTCCTATAATTCACCCCTCCACTTT. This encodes CASSLQGSYNSPLHF.